These 8 T cell receptor beta chains came from one sample sequenced in a study of OX40 agonist ivuxolimab in advanced cancers. Assay: immunoSEQ multiplex PCR; the TCRdb copy retains only in-frame clones and omits some. The table includes 95,000 to 150,000 clones, 93% detected once. The material sequenced was CD4+ or CD8+ T cells sorted from blood, taken in a trial of the OX40 agonist ivuxolimab. The receptor source for this set is an adult with an advanced solid tumor such as melanoma, head and neck, liver or kidney cancer.

J is TRBJ1-4 and V is TRBV10-1; D is possibly TRBD1 (5 bases). There are 11 residues in the CDR3. The V end was cut by 3 bases, the J end by 10 bases, with 6 bases between. CDR1 is WNHNN and CDR2 is SYGVQD in the germline V gene (reference sequence). In nucleotides, the CDR3 is TGCGCCAGCAGTGATGGGGCAAAACTGTTTTTT. Protein sequence: CASSDGAKLFF.

This chain joins TRBV28 and TRBJ2-5, with D perhaps matching TRBD2 (5 bases). This CDR3 has 14 amino acids. Deletions cut 3 bases from V and 5 bases from J, with 13 bases between. The germline CDR1 and CDR2 sequences are MDHEN and SYDVKM. CDR3 in amino acids: CASSFHGAEETQYF. CDR3 nucleotide sequence: TGTGCCAGCAGTTTTCATGGAGCGGAGGAGACCCAGTACTTC.

The gene calls are TRBV27 and TRBJ2-1; D unclear. The CDR3 totals 15 residues. Per the germline V gene, CDR1 is MNHEY and CDR2 is SMNVEV (reference sequence). Trimming left V 3 bases short and J 5 bases short, with 14 bases between. This CDR3 reads CASSLAVNPHNEQFF. The CDR3 DNA reads as TGTGCCAGCAGTTTGGCAGTCAACCCCCACAATGAGCAGTTCTTC.

This clone was found once. The chain combines TRBV6-4 with TRBJ1-6; D gene unclear. The CDR3 has 13 amino acids. Germline CDR1 reads MRHNA; CDR2 reads SNTAGT. Deletions cut 8 bases from V and 7 bases from J, with 12 bases between. The CDR3 region is CASRTPGNSPLHF. Here the CDR3 DNA reads TGTGCCAGCCGGACCCCGGGCAATTCACCCCTCCACTTT.

Comment on this clone: At one boundary the junction diverges from the germline segment, which might be a read error. The rearrangement links TRBV5-1 to TRBJ2-1; the D gene is possibly TRBD2 (7 bases). The CDR3 runs to 16 residues. Germline V gene sequence: CDR1 SGHRS, CDR2 YFSETQ. The chain's CDR3 is CASSPEGGNIYDEQFF. CDR3 coding DNA: TGCGCCAGCAGCCCTGAGGGGGGGAACATCTACGATGAGCAGTTCTTC.

V usage is TRBV7-3 and J usage is TRBJ2-3; 8 bases are shared with TRBD2. The CDR3 totals 16 residues. Germline trimming cut 0 bases from V and 0 bases from J; bases unmatched to any gene: 2. Germline-derived CDR1 and CDR2 are SGHTA and FQGTGA. CDR3 amino acids: CASSLTSGASTDTQYF. In nucleotides, the CDR3 is TGTGCCAGCAGCTTAACTAGCGGGGCTAGCACAGATACGCAGTATTTT.

This chain connects TRBV9 to TRBJ2-5; D not resolved. Germline V gene data show CDR1 as SGDLS and CDR2 as YYNGEE. Trimming removed 0 bases at V and 2 bases at J, with 11 bases between. The CDR3 is 15 residues long. CDR3 amino acids: CASSVEDQVQETQYF. The CDR3 coding sequence is TGTGCCAGCAGCGTAGAGGACCAGGTTCAAGAGACCCAGTACTTC.

The chain recombines TRBV4-3 with TRBJ1-2; maybe TRBD1 (5 bases). Trimming removed 0 bases from V and 8 bases from J, with 13 bases in between. In germline, CDR1 is LGHNA, CDR2 YSLEER. This CDR3 is built from 14 residues. The CDR3 protein is CASSQDSGTGGYTF. The CDR3 DNA is TGCGCCAGCAGCCAAGACTCCGGGACTGGAGGCTACACCTTC.